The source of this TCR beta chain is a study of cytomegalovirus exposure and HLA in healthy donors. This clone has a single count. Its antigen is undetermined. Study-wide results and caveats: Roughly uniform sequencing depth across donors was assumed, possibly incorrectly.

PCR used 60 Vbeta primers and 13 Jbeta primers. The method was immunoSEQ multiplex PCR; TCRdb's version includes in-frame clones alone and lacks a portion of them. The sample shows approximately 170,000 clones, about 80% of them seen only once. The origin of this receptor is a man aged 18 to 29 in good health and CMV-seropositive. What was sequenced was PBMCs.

CDR3 loop: CASRGQDYEQYF. CDR3 nucleotide sequence: TGTGCCAGCAGAGGACAGGACTACGAGCAGTACTTC. The chain employs TRBV7-9 and TRBJ2-7; 7 bases match TRBD1. The CDR3 is 12 residues long. The ends lost 6 bases at V and 3 bases at J; junction bases unmatched: 2. The germline gives CDR1 SEHNR, CDR2 FQNEAQ (reference sequence).